The subject of this entry is one T cell receptor beta chain. Antigen specificity is unknown. The data were taken from a study of cytomegalovirus exposure and HLA in healthy donors. Study background: Inside one of the first data releases sat around 77 million unique TCRs taken from HLA-typed donors. Study conclusions and caveats: Per a prior analysis, the majority of TCR beta V segments were productive roughly 90% or roughly 30% of the time. The authors later found TCR association rates varying by HLA locus, with DRB1 most and HLA-C fewest.

CDR3 size: 14 residues. Germline V lookup: CDR1 SQVTM, CDR2 ANQGSEA. V lost 1 base to trimming and J lost 2 bases, with 10 bases between them. Primers included in the PCR were 60 Vbeta and 13 Jbeta primers. TCRdb keeps only in-frame clones here, not all; method: immunoSEQ multiplex PCR. The sample has about 67,000 clones; the top ten hold over 4%. Specimen: PBMCs. This TCR derives from a woman in her thirties or forties in good health and CMV-seropositive. The chain uses TRBV29-1 and TRBJ2-3, with no clear D. The CDR3 loop reads CSVEVAIATDTQYF. CDR3 DNA: TGCAGCGTTGAAGTGGCTATAGCCACAGATACGCAGTATTTT.